Listed here are 27 T cell receptor beta chains from one sample, sequenced in a study of T cell responses to AZD1222 COVID-19 vaccine. Clones were sequenced by immunoSEQ multiplex PCR, and TCRdb holds only the in-frame ones, with some missing. This sample carries approximately 140,000 clones, around 94% of them seen once, and the ten largest clones take around 10%. Here the sequenced sample was peripheral blood, taken 28 days after the second AZD1222 dose. The source of these receptors is an adult who received the AZD1222 COVID-19 vaccine.

Here the CDR3 DNA reads TGTGCCAGCAGCGATTCCCGGAACACTGAAGCTTTCTTT. Translation gives CASSDSRNTEAFF. The chain uses TRBV12-3 or TRBV12-4 and TRBJ1-1; D unresolved. The CDR3 spans 13 residues. Deletions cut 6 bases from V and 1 base from J, with 9 bases between.

The rearrangement links TRBV30 to TRBJ1-5; D possibly corresponds to TRBD1 (6 bases). The V gene's germline CDR1 is GTSNPN and CDR2 SVGIG (reference sequence). The CDR3 covers 13 residues. Trimming took off 2 bases at V and 7 bases at J, with 12 bases between the two ends. In DNA, the CDR3 is TGTGCCTGGAGTAGGGGGGGCCCACAGCCCCAGCATTTT. This translates into CAWSRGGPQPQHF.

The chain has TRBV12-3 or TRBV12-4 and TRBJ1-1; D is uncertain. The CDR3 is 13 amino acids. V was pared by 5 bases and J by 1 base, with 8 bases between. The CDR3 protein is CASSLFENTEAFF. The CDR3, as DNA: TGTGCCAGCAGTCTGTTTGAGAACACTGAAGCTTTCTTT.

V gene TRBV5-1 combines with J gene TRBJ2-7; the D gene could be TRBD1 or TRBD2 (7 bases each). The CDR3 spans 14 residues. Trimming shortened V by 4 bases and J by 5 bases, and 16 bases separated the two germline ends. Per germline, CDR1 SGHRS and CDR2 YFSETQ. DNA for the CDR3: TGCGCCAGCAGCCCCGGGGAGGGGGCTGACGAGCAGTACTTC. Amino acids: CASSPGEGADEQYF.

The V gene is TRBV27, the J gene TRBJ1-1; D call uncertain. The CDR3 totals 20 residues. Germline V CDR1 and CDR2: MNHEY, SMNVEV (reference sequence). The ends were cut back, 6 bases at V and 0 bases at J, with 29 bases in the middle. Here the CDR3 DNA reads TGTGCCAGCAGCCCGGTCCGGGTCGGGAACACAAACATCATGAACACTGAAGCTTTCTTT. It codes for CASSPVRVGNTNIMNTEAFF.

This clone came up once. CDR3 in DNA: TGTGCCAGTAGTATAGGTCGGGGCTACACTGAAGCTTTCTTT. It yields the protein CASSIGRGYTEAFF. This sequence joins TRBV19 and TRBJ1-1; D perhaps matches TRBD1 (5 bases). V lost 1 base to trimming and J lost 3 bases, with 9 bases between them. The CDR3 runs 14 residues. Per germline, CDR1 LNHDA and CDR2 SQIVND (reference sequence).

This clone was seen once. The V call is TRBV9, the J call TRBJ2-3; tentative D call: TRBD2 (7 bases). Trimming stripped 6 bases from V and 0 bases from J, with 17 bases between. The CDR3 covers 16 residues. The germline gives CDR1 SGDLS, CDR2 YYNGEE. The CDR3 is CASNTAGAFSTDTQYF. The CDR3 nucleotides read TGTGCCAGCAACACGGCGGGGGCATTCAGCACAGATACGCAGTATTTT.

The V and J genes are TRBV10-3 and TRBJ1-2; D unclear. Germline V gene lookup returns CDR1 ENHRY and CDR2 SYGVKD. The V gene lost 0 bases and the J gene lost 8 bases, with 13 bases spanning the gap. The CDR3 covers 14 residues. DNA for the CDR3: TGTGCCATCAGTGAGTCCCTACAGTCCCTGGGCTACACCTTC. It specifies CAISESLQSLGYTF.

Remarks on this clone: Within the sample, other DNA sequences also encode this same CDR3. J is TRBJ1-1 and V is TRBV19, with D uncertain. V shed 3 bases and J shed 2 bases, with 4 bases lying between them. This CDR3 region has 12 residues. Germline V CDR1 and CDR2: LNHDA, SQIVND (reference sequence). CDR3 sequence: CASSIGNTEAFF. The CDR3 nucleotides read TGTGCCAGTAGTATCGGTAACACTGAAGCTTTCTTT.

The rearrangement joins TRBV15 to TRBJ1-2; tentatively, D is TRBD1 (5 bases). The CDR3 is made up of 15 amino acids. The V gene lost 7 bases and the J gene lost 1 base, with 16 bases spanning the gap. Germline V gene data show CDR1 as LNHNV and CDR2 as YYDKDF (reference sequence). The CDR3 spells CATMSKGLLNYGYTF. In DNA form, the CDR3 reads TGTGCCACCATGTCCAAGGGACTCCTTAACTATGGCTACACCTTC.

This chain links TRBV18 with TRBJ1-1, with 7 positions matching TRBD1. V lost 4 bases and J lost 3; bases outside the gene matches: 5. The CDR3 spans 14 residues. From germline, CDR1 is KGHSH and CDR2 LQKENI. CDR3 DNA sequence: TGTGCCAGCTCACGCCAGACAGGGCACACTGAAGCTTTCTTT. It codes for CASSRQTGHTEAFF. Variable domain in full (rest from reference TRBV18 and TRBJ1-1): NAGVMQNPRHLVRRRGQEARLRCSPMKGHSHVYWYRQLPEEGLKFMVYLQKENIIDESGMPKERFSAEFPKEGPSILRIQQVVRGDSAAYFCASSRQTGHTEAFFGQGTRLTVV.

This clone was seen only once. The chain couples TRBV12-3 or TRBV12-4 to TRBJ1-2; D remains unclear. CDR3 size: 13 residues. V was shortened by 1 base and J by 5 bases, with 8 bases between the two germline ends. CDR3: CASSLGESYGYTF. As DNA, the CDR3 is TGTGCCAGCAGTTTAGGGGAGAGTTATGGCTACACCTTC.

The chain recombines TRBV5-6 with TRBJ1-5; the D is unclear. Germline V lookup: CDR1 SGHDT, CDR2 YYEEEE. The CDR3 consists of 12 residues. Between the trimmed V and J ends, which lost 0 bases and 5 bases, there was a span of 3 bases. CDR3 sequence: CASSLGDQPQHF. As DNA, the CDR3 is TGTGCCAGCAGCTTGGGGGATCAGCCCCAGCATTTT. Looking up the rest from reference TRBV5-6 and TRBJ1-5 gives the full variable domain: DAGVTQSPTHLIKTRGQQVTLRCSPKSGHDTVSWYQQALGQGPQFIFQYYEEEERQRGNFPDRFSGHQFPNYSSELNVNALLLGDSALYLCASSLGDQPQHFGDGTRLSIL.

This chain links TRBV6-2 or TRBV6-3 with TRBJ1-2; 8 bases match TRBD1. With 2 bases clipped from V and 4 bases from J, the junction kept 3 bases outside the gene matches. Germline values: CDR1 MNHEY, CDR2 SVGEGT. CDR3 length: 14 amino acids. As DNA, the CDR3 is TGTGCCAGCAGTTACGCGGACAGGGCCTATGGCTACACCTTC. Translation: CASSYADRAYGYTF.

The chain couples TRBV5-6 to TRBJ2-7; 9 nucleotides agree with TRBD1. The CDR3 runs to 14 residues. Germline V gene data show CDR1 as SGHDT and CDR2 as YYEEEE. The J segment lost 3 bases and the V segment lost 0 bases, leaving 1 base of the junction unmatched. CDR3 amino acids: CASSLGTGVYEQYV. Written as DNA, the CDR3 is TGTGCCAGCAGCTTGGGGACAGGGGTCTACGAGCAGTACGTC.

V and J are TRBV5-1 and TRBJ2-3, with TRBD2 identical over 15 bases. V lost 2 bases, J lost 1 base, and 5 bases stayed unmatched. The CDR3 contains 18 residues. Germline V gene sequence: CDR1 SGHRS, CDR2 YFSETQ. In DNA, the CDR3 is TGCGCCAGCAGCTTTGGACTAGCGGGGGGGCCCGGCACAGATACGCAGTATTTT. This translates into CASSFGLAGGPGTDTQYF. The whole variable domain, remainder taken from reference TRBV5-1 and TRBJ2-3, is KAGVTQTPRYLIKTRGQQVTLSCSPISGHRSVSWYQQTPGQGLQFLFEYFSETQRNKGNFPGRFSGRQFSNSRSEMNVSTLELGDSALYLCASSFGLAGGPGTDTQYFGPGTRLTVL.

The chain employs TRBV9 and TRBJ1-4; D possibly corresponds to TRBD1 (6 bases). The germline CDR1 and CDR2 sequences are SGDLS and YYNGEE. Trimming took off 5 bases at V and 7 bases at J, with 30 bases between the two ends. The CDR3 is made up of 19 amino acids. This CDR3 is CASSGQRDTYQGAAEKLFF. CDR3 sequence (DNA): TGTGCCAGCAGTGGTCAGCGGGACACCTACCAGGGAGCAGCTGAAAAACTGTTTTTT. Combining the CDR3 with reference TRBV9 and TRBJ1-4 gives the whole variable domain DSGVTQTPKHLITATGQRVTLRCSPRSGDLSVYWYQQSLDQGLQFLIQYYNGEERAKGNILERFSAQQFPDLHSELNLSSLELGDSALYFCASSGQRDTYQGAAEKLFFGSGTQLSVL.

The chain uses TRBV2 and TRBJ1-4; D perhaps matches TRBD1 (6 bases). V gave up 5 bases and J gave up 2 bases, with 15 bases separating them. Germline V gene data show CDR1 as SNHLY and CDR2 as FYNNEI. This CDR3 has 16 amino acids. For the CDR3, the DNA is TGTGCCAGCAGTACCCGCGGGGGCATCACTAATGAAAAACTGTTTTTT. Its protein product is CASSTRGGITNEKLFF.

This chain connects TRBV19 to TRBJ1-6; tentatively, D is TRBD1 (5 bases). The CDR3 is 15 amino acids. Trimming removed 7 bases at V and 0 bases at J, with 10 bases between. In germline, CDR1 is LNHDA, CDR2 SQIVND (reference sequence). The CDR3 here is CASTGTASYNSPLHF. In DNA, the CDR3 is TGTGCCAGTACTGGGACGGCCTCCTATAATTCACCCCTCCACTTT.

This sequence joins TRBV5-4 and TRBJ1-2, with 10 bases matching TRBD1. The germline CDR1 and CDR2 sequences are SGHNT and YYREEE (reference sequence). This CDR3 region has 13 residues. The V segment lost 5 bases and the J segment 8 bases; nucleotides outside the gene matches: 6. The CDR3 region has the DNA TGTGCCAGCAGGGGGGACAGGGGAGACGGCTACACCTTC. Translating it yields CASRGDRGDGYTF.

The chain joins TRBV4-2 to TRBJ1-1; D may be TRBD1 (5 bases). From germline, CDR1 is LGHNA and CDR2 YNFKEQ. Deletions cut 0 bases from V and 10 bases from J, with 12 bases between. The CDR3 has 13 residues. In nucleotides, the CDR3 is TGTGCCAGCAGCCAAGAGTCTCAGGGAGTAGCTTTCTTT. Its protein product is CASSQESQGVAFF.

This chain connects TRBV7-2 to TRBJ1-1, with unresolved D. This CDR3 contains 14 residues. The V end was cut by 0 bases, the J end by 5 bases, with 10 bases between. The germline V gene has CDR1 SGHTA and CDR2 FQGNSA. The CDR3 DNA sequence: TGTGCCAGCAGCTTAGCGTACGCGGGAACTGAAGCTTTCTTT. This codes for CASSLAYAGTEAFF.

The V and J genes are TRBV5-3 and TRBJ1-6; D unresolved. TRBV5-3 falls under the ORF class, with uncertain function. Trimming removed 1 base at V and 0 bases at J, with 8 bases between. The CDR3 is made up of 16 amino acids. The CDR3 sequence is CARSLNTSSYNSPLHF. The CDR3, as DNA: TGTGCCAGAAGCTTGAACACGAGCTCCTATAATTCACCCCTCCACTTT.

This clone was observed at least ten times. The CDR3 sequence is CASSPPTSGGGNEQFF. CDR3 in DNA: TGTGCCAGCTCACCACCGACTAGCGGGGGAGGGAATGAGCAGTTCTTC. The chain couples TRBV18 to TRBJ2-1; 12 bases match TRBD2. The V and J ends lost 0 bases and 7 bases, in that order; junction bases with no gene match: 4. The CDR3 has 16 residues. CDR1 is KGHSH, CDR2 LQKENI, per germline.

This clone has just a few counts. The CDR3 coding sequence is TGTGCCACCACCTCGACAGGGGAGAACACTGAAGCTTTCTTT. The encoded protein is CATTSTGENTEAFF. The chain has TRBV24-1 and TRBJ1-1, with 8 bases matching TRBD1. Germline V CDR1 and CDR2: KGHDR, SFDVKD. V was pared by 8 bases and J by 1 base, with 5 bases of the junction left unmatched. CDR3 length equals 14 residues.

J is TRBJ1-1 and V is TRBV4-2; a possible D gene is TRBD1 (6 bases). Trimming took 6 bases from V and 5 from J, leaving 13 bases between them. The CDR3 is 13 residues long. CDR1 is LGHNA and CDR2 is YNFKEQ in the germline V gene. The DNA of the CDR3 is TGTGCCAGCAGGAGGGGGATAAAAACTGAAGCTTTCTTT. Translated, it gives CASRRGIKTEAFF.

This clone came up once. The chain has TRBV12-5 and TRBJ1-2; 7 bases are a match to TRBD1. From germline, CDR1 is LGHNT and CDR2 FRNRAP. The CDR3 length is 16 residues. J was trimmed by 4 bases and V by 3 bases; bases with no gene match: 11. The CDR3 sequence: CASGFQPGQTIYGYTF. In DNA form, the CDR3 reads TGTGCTAGTGGTTTTCAACCGGGACAGACTATCTATGGCTACACCTTC.